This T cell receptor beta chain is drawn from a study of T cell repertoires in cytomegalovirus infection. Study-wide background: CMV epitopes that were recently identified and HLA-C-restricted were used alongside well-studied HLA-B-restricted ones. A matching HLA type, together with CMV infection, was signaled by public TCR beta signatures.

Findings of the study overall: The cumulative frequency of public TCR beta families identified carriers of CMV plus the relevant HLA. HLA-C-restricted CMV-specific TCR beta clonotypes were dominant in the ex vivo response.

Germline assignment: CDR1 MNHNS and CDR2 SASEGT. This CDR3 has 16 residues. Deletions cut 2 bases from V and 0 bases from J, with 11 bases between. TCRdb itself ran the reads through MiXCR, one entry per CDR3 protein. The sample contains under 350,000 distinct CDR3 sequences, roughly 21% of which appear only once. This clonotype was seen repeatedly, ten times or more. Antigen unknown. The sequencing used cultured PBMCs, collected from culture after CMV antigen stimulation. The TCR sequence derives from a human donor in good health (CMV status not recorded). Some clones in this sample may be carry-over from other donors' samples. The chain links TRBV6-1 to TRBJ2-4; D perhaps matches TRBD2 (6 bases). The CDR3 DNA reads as TGTGCCAGCAGTGAATTGGAAGCGGGAGCCAAAAACATTCAGTACTTC. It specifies CASSELEAGAKNIQYF.